This is a list of T cell receptor beta chains from one sample in a study of CD8+ T cells in alopecia areata. The table came from immunoSEQ multiplex PCR; TCRdb's copy has only in-frame clones and leaves some out. The sample contains roughly 120,000 clones, roughly two thirds of which appear only once. Input material: CD4+ T cells sorted from blood. The receptor source for this set is a human donor in good health. Each CDR3 is given with its conserved first and last residue. A D gene is named only where the DNA matches it firmly. The size field is filled for only some rows; it gives once, few, many or a size class.

d_gene	v_gene	j_gene	abundance	CDR3nt	CDR3aa
TRBD2	TRBV4-1	TRBJ2-3	.	TGCGCCAGCAGCCAAGAACGTAGCGGGGGAGCAGATACGCAGTATTTT	CASSQERSGGADTQYF
.	TRBV30	TRBJ2-7	.	TGTGCCTGGAGTGTAGGGACTCCTGCCTACGAGCAGTACTTC	CAWSVGTPAYEQYF
TRBD2	TRBV10-3	TRBJ2-3	medium-sized	TGTGCCATCAGTGAAGGGACTAGCGGGGTATCGGATACGCAGTATTTT	CAISEGTSGVSDTQYF
TRBD1	TRBV5-6	TRBJ1-6	.	TGTGCCAGCAGCTTTGGACAGGCGGGCAACCTCCACTTT	CASSFGQAGNLHF
.	TRBV6-5	TRBJ1-2	few	TGTGCCAGCAGAGGTGTTGGGATCCGCTACACCTTC	CASRGVGIRYTF
TRBD2	TRBV7-2	TRBJ2-4	.	TGTGCCAGCAGCTTAGGTGTGACTAGCGGGGGGGCGGACATTCAGTACTTC	CASSLGVTSGGADIQYF
TRBD2	TRBV7-8	TRBJ2-7	.	TGTGCCAGCAGCTTAGTCCTAGCGGTCTCCTACGAGCAGTACTTC	CASSLVLAVSYEQYF
.	TRBV9	TRBJ1-2	few	TGTGCCAGCAGCGCCCGATTAACCTTC	CASSARLTF
.	TRBV29-1	TRBJ2-5	few	TGCAGCGCGGCCGGGGGTCAAGAGACCCAGTACTTC	CSAAGGQETQYF
.	TRBV4-2	TRBJ2-3	.	TGTGCCAGCAGCCAAGAACTAGCCCCTAGCACAGATACGCAGTATTTT	CASSQELAPSTDTQYF
TRBD1	TRBV29-1	TRBJ1-1	.	TGCAGCGTTGCGGGTCGAGGGGGCTTCAATATGAACACTGAAGCTTTCTTT	CSVAGRGGFNMNTEAFF
.	TRBV9	TRBJ2-7	few	TGTGCCAGCAGCGTAGTGTGGGGGTCCGAGCAGTACTTC	CASSVVWGSEQYF
.	TRBV11-2	TRBJ2-6	.	TGTGCCAGCAGCCCTAACCCACCGGCAGCCCCTGGGGCCAACGTCCTGACTTTC	CASSPNPPAAPGANVLTF